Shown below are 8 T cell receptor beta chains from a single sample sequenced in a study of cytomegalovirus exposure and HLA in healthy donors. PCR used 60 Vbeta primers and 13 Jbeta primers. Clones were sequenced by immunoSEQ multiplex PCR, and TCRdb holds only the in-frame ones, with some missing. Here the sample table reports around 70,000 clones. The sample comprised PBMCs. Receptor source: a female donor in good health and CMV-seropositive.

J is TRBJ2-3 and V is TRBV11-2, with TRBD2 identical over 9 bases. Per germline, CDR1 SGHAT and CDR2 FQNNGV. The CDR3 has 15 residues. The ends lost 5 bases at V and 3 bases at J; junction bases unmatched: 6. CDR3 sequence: CASSPIAGATDTQYF. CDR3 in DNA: TGTGCCAGCAGCCCAATAGCGGGAGCAACAGATACGCAGTATTTT.

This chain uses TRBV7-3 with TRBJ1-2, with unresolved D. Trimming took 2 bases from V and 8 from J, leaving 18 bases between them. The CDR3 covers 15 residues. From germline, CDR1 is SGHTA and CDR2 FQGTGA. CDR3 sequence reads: CASSLGGRADWGYTF. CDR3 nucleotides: TGTGCCAGCAGCTTAGGAGGTAGGGCTGACTGGGGCTACACCTTC.

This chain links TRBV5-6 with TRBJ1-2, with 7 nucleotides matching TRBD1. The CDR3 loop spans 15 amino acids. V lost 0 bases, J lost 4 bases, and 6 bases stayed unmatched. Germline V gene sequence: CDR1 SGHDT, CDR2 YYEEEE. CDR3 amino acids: CASSLGPGDSYGYTF. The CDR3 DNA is TGTGCCAGCAGCTTGGGGCCCGGGGACAGCTATGGCTACACCTTC. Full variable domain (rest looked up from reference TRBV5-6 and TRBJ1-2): DAGVTQSPTHLIKTRGQQVTLRCSPKSGHDTVSWYQQALGQGPQFIFQYYEEEERQRGNFPDRFSGHQFPNYSSELNVNALLLGDSALYLCASSLGPGDSYGYTFGSGTRLTVV.

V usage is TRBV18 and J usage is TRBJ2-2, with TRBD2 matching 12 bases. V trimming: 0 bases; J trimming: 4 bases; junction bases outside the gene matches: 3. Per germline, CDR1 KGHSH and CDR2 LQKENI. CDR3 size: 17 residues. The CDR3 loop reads CASSPPSLAGGTGELFF. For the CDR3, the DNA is TGTGCCAGCTCACCACCGTCACTAGCGGGAGGCACCGGGGAGCTGTTTTTT. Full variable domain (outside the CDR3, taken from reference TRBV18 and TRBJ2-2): NAGVMQNPRHLVRRRGQEARLRCSPMKGHSHVYWYRQLPEEGLKFMVYLQKENIIDESGMPKERFSAEFPKEGPSILRIQQVVRGDSAAYFCASSPPSLAGGTGELFFGEGSRLTVL.

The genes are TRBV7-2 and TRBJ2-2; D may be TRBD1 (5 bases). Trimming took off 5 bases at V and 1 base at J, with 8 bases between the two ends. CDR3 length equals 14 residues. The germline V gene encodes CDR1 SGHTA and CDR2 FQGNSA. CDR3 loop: CASSHGQNTGELFF. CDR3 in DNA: TGTGCCAGCAGCCACGGACAGAACACCGGGGAGCTGTTTTTT.

The CDR3 DNA sequence: TGCGCCAGCAGCTCACAAACAGGGCTCCGCGACACCGGGGAGCTGTTTTTT. Encoded protein: CASSSQTGLRDTGELFF. The chain joins TRBV5-1 to TRBJ2-2; the D gene is possibly TRBD1 (6 bases). V was trimmed by 3 bases and J by 3 bases, leaving 18 bases between them. This CDR3 comprises 17 residues. The germline V gene encodes CDR1 SGHRS and CDR2 YFSETQ. The variable domain in full, completed from reference TRBV5-1 and TRBJ2-2, reads KAGVTQTPRYLIKTRGQQVTLSCSPISGHRSVSWYQQTPGQGLQFLFEYFSETQRNKGNFPGRFSGRQFSNSRSEMNVSTLELGDSALYLCASSSQTGLRDTGELFFGEGSRLTVL.

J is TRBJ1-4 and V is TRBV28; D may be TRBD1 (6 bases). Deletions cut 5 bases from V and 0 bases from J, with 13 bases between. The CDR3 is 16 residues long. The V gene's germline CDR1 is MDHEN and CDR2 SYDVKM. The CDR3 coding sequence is TGTGCCAGCAGTAACGGACAGTTAGCAACTAATGAAAAACTGTTTTTT. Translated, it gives CASSNGQLATNEKLFF. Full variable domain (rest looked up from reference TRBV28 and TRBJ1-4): DVKVTQSSRYLVKRTGEKVFLECVQDMDHENMFWYRQDPGLGLRLIYFSYDVKMKEKGDIPEGYSVSREKKERFSLILESASTNQTSMYLCASSNGQLATNEKLFFGSGTQLSVL.

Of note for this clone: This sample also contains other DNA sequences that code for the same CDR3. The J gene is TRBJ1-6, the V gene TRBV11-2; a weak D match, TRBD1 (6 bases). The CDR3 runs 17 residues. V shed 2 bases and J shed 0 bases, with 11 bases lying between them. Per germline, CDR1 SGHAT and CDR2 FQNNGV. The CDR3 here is CASSLFRTVSYNSPLHF. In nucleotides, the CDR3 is TGTGCCAGCAGCTTATTCAGGACAGTCTCCTATAATTCACCCCTCCACTTT.